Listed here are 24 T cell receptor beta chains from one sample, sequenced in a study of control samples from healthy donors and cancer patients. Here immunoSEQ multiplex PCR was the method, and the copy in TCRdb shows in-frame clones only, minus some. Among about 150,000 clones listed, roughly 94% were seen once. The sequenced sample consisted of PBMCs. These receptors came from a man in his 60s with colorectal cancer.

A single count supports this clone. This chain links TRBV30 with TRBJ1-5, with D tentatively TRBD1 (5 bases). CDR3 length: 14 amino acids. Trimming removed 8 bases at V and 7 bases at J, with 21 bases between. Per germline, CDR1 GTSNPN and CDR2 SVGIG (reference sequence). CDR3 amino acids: CALDSGQGGQPQHF. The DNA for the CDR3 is TGTGCCCTGGATAGTGGGCAGGGTGGCCAGCCCCAGCATTTT.

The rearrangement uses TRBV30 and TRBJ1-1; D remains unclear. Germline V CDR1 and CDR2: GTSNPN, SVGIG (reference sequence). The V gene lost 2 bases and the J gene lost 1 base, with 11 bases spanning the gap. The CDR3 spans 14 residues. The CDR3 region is CAWSTSPRNTEAFF. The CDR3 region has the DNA TGTGCCTGGAGTACATCTCCAAGGAACACTGAAGCTTTCTTT.

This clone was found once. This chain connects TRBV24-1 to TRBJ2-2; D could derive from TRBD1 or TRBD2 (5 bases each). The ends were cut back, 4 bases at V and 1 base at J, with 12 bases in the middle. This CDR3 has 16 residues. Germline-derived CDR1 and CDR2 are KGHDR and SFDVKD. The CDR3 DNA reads TGTGCCACCAGTGACTACCGGGACCGGAACACCGGGGAGCTGTTTTTT. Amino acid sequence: CATSDYRDRNTGELFF.

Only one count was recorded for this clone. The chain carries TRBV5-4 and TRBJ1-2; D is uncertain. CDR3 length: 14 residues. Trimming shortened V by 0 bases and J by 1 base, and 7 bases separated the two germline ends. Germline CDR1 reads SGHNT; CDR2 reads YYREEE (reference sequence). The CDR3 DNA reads TGTGCCAGCAGCTTGGCCAACTATAACTATGGCTACACCTTC. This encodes CASSLANYNYGYTF.

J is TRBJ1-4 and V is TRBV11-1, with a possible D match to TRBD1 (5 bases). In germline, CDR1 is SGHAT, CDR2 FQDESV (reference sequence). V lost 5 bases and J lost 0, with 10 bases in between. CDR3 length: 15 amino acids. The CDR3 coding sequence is TGTGCCAGCAGCCAACAGGCCTCAACTAATGAAAAACTGTTTTTT. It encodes CASSQQASTNEKLFF.

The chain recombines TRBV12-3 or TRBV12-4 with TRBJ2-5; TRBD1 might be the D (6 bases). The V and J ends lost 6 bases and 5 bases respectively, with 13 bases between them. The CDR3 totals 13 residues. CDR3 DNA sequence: TGTGCCAGCAGGTGGGGGCCACGGGAGACCCAGTACTTC. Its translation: CASRWGPRETQYF.

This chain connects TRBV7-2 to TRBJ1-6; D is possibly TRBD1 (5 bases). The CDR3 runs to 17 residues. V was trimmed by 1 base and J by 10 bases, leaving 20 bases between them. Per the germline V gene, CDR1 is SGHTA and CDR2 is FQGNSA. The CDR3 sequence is CASSLEGPGRVGSPLHF. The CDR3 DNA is TGTGCCAGCAGCTTAGAGGGACCGGGCAGGGTCGGCTCACCCCTCCACTTT.

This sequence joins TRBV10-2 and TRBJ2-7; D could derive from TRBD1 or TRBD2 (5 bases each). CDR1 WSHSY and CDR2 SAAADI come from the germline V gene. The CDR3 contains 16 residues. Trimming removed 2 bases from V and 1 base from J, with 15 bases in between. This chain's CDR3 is CASSEKRDVTSYEQYF. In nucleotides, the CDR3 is TGCGCCAGCAGTGAGAAAAGGGACGTTACATCCTACGAGCAGTACTTC.

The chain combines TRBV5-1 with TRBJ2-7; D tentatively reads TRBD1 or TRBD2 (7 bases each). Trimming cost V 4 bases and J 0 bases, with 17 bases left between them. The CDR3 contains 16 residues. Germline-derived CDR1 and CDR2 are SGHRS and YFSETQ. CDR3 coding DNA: TGCGCCAGCAGCCCTCCGGGGGGACAGAACTCCTACGAGCAGTACTTC. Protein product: CASSPPGGQNSYEQYF.

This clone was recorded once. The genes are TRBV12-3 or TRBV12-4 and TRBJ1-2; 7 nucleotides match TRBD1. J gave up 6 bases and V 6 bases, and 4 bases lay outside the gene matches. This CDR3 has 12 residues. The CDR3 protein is CASRGQLNGYTF. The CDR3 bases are TGTGCCAGCAGGGGACAGCTAAATGGCTACACCTTC.

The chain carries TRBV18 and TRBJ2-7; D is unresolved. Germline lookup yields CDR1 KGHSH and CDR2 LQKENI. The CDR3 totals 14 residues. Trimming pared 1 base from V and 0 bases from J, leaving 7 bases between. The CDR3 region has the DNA TGTGCCAGCTCACCACTACAGAGCTCCTACGAGCAGTACTTC. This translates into CASSPLQSSYEQYF.

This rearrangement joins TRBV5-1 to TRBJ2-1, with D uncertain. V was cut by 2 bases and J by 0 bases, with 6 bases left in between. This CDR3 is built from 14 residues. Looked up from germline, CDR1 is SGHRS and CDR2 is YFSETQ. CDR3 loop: CASSFGSSYNEQFF. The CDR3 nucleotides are TGCGCCAGCAGCTTTGGTAGCTCCTACAATGAGCAGTTCTTC.

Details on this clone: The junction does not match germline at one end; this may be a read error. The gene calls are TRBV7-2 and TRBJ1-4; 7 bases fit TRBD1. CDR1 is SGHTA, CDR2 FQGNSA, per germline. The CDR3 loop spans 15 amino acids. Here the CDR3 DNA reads TGTGCCAGCAGTTTCCAGACAGGGACAAATGAGAAACTGTTTTTT. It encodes CASSFQTGTNEKLFF. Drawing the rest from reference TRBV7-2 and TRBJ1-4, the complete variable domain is GAGVSQSPSNKVTEKGKDVELRCDPISGHTALYWYRQSLGQGLEFLIYFQGNSAPDKSGLPSDRFSAERTGGSVSTLTIQRTQQEDSAVYLCASSFQTGTNEKLFFGSGTQLSVL.

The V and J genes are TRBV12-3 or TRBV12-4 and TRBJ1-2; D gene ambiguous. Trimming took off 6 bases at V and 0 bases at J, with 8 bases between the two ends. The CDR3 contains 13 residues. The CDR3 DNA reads TGTGCCAGCAGCATAGGCTCTAACTATGGCTACACCTTC. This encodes CASSIGSNYGYTF.

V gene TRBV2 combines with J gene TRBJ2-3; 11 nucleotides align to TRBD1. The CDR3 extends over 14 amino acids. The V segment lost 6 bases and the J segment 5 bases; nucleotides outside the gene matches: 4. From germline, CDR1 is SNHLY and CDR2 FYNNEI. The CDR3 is CASSLGQGEDTQYF. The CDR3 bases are TGTGCCAGCAGCCTGGGACAGGGGGAAGATACGCAGTATTTT.

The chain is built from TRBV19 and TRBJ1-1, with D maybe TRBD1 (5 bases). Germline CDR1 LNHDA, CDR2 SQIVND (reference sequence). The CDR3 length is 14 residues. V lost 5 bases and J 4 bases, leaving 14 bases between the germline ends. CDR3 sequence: CASSSTMGVTEAFF. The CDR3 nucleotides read TGTGCCAGTAGTTCCACGATGGGGGTCACTGAAGCTTTCTTT.

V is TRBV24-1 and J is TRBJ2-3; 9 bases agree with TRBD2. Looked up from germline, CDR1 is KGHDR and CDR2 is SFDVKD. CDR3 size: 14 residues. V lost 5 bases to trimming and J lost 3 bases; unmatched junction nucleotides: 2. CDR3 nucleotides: TGTGCCACCAGTGGACTAGCGGATACAGATACGCAGTATTTT. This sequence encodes CATSGLADTDTQYF.

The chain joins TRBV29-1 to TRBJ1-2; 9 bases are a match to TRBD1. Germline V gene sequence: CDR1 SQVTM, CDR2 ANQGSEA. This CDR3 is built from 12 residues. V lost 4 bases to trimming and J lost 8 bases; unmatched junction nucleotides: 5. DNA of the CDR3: TGCAGCGTTGGGGACAGGGCTTACGGCTACACCTTC. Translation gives CSVGDRAYGYTF.

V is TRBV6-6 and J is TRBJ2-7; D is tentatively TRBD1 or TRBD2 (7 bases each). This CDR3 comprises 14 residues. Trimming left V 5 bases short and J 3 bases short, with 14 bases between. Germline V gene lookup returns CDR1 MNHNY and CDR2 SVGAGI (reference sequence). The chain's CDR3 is CASSGGGQYYEQYF. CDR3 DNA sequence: TGTGCCAGCAGTGGGGGGGGACAGTACTACGAGCAGTACTTC.

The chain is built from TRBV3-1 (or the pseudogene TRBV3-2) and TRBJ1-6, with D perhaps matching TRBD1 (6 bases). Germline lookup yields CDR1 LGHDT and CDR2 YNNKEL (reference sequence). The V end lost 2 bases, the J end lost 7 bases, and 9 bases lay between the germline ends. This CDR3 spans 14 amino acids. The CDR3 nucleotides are TGTGCCAGCAGCCAACAGGGGTGGAATTCACCCCTCCACTTT. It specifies CASSQQGWNSPLHF.

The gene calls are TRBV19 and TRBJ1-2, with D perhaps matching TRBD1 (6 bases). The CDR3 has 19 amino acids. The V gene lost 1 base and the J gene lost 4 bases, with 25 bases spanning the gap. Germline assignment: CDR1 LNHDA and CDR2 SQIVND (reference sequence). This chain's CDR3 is CASSIGPSGRGAPGYGYTF. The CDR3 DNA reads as TGTGCCAGTAGTATAGGTCCGTCGGGCAGGGGAGCCCCAGGCTATGGCTACACCTTC. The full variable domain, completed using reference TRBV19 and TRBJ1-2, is DGGITQSPKYLFRKEGQNVTLSCEQNLNHDAMYWYRQDPGQGLRLIYYSQIVNDFQKGDIAEGYSVSREKKESFPLTVTSAQKNPTAFYLCASSIGPSGRGAPGYGYTFGSGTRLTVV.

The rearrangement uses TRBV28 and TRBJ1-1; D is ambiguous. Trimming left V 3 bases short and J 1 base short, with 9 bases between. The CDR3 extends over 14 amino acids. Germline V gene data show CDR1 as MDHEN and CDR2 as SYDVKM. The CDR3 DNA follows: TGTGCCAGCAGTTTCGAGGACGGGAACACTGAAGCTTTCTTT. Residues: CASSFEDGNTEAFF.

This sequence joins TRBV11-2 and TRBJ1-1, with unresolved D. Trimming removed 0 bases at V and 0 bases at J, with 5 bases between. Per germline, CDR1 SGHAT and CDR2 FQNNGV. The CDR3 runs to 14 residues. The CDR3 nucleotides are TGTGCCAGCAGCTTAGATCGGGTGAACACTGAAGCTTTCTTT. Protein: CASSLDRVNTEAFF.

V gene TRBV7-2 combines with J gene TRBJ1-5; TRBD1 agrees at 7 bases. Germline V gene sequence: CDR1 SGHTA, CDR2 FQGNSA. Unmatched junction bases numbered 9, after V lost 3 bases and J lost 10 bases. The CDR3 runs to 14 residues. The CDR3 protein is CASSFAGTVDPQHF. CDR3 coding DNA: TGTGCCAGCAGCTTTGCCGGGACAGTTGACCCCCAGCATTTT.